Presented here are 14 T cell receptor beta chains from one specimen sequenced in a study of blood T cells in healthy people across ages. A second PCR, run for roughly 7 to 11 cycles, used a sample-barcoded 5' primer plus a J-beta primer mix. Via MiXCR, TCRdb re-called the 5' RACE reads, giving one row per CDR3 protein. The sample has hundreds of thousands of distinct CDR3 sequences; over 40% are singletons. The specimen sequenced was blood. These receptors all stem from a woman over 75 in good health.

This sequence joins TRBV12-3 or TRBV12-4 and TRBJ1-3; no firm D call. The V gene lost 11 bases and the J gene lost 0 bases, with 14 bases spanning the gap. The CDR3 length is 14 residues. CDR3 nucleotide sequence: TGTGCCGGTCGCGGCTCCAGCTCTGGAAACACCATATATTTT. Residues: CAGRGSSSGNTIYF.

The table lists this clonotype with many counts. The V and J genes are TRBV7-2 and TRBJ2-3; TRBD2 matches at 7 bases. The length of the CDR3 is 15 residues. Germline assignment: CDR1 SGHTA and CDR2 FQGNSA. Unmatched junction bases numbered 4, after V lost 2 bases and J lost 2 bases. CDR3 coding DNA: TGTGCCAGCAGCTTATTAAGCGGGGTCACAGATACGCAGTATTTT. Amino acid sequence: CASSLLSGVTDTQYF.

This clonotype was found a few times. The chain links TRBV2 to TRBJ2-6, with 9 positions matching TRBD1. V was clipped by 5 bases and J by 9 bases; unmatched bases: 8. CDR1 and CDR2 (germline): SNHLY, FYNNEI. This CDR3 is 15 amino acids long. The CDR3 spells CASSLQGALFNVLTF. The CDR3 coding sequence is TGTGCCAGCAGTTTACAGGGGGCCCTCTTCAACGTCCTGACTTTC. Complete variable domain (other parts from reference TRBV2 and TRBJ2-6): EPEVTQTPSHQVTQMGQEVILRCVPISNHLYFYWYRQILGQKVEFLVSFYNNEISEKSEIFDDQFSVERPDGSNFTLKIRSTKLEDSAMYFCASSLQGALFNVLTFGAGSRLTVL.

This rearrangement joins TRBV7-2 to TRBJ1-5; D is possibly TRBD1 (6 bases). Germline V lookup: CDR1 SGHTA, CDR2 FQGNSA. The CDR3 covers 15 residues. With 4 bases removed from V and 7 bases from J, the gap between germline ends came to 17 bases. The CDR3 loop is CASSSDTGTEQPQHF. CDR3 nucleotides: TGTGCCAGCAGCTCGGATACAGGGACGGAGCAGCCCCAGCATTTT.

The V and J genes are TRBV20-1 and TRBJ2-3; 8 bases align to TRBD2. Germline V CDR1 and CDR2: DFQATT, SNEGSKA (reference sequence). The CDR3 sequence is 15 residues long. With 5 bases clipped from V and 2 bases from J, the junction kept 9 bases outside the gene matches. As DNA, the CDR3 is TGCAGTGCTCGTCGAGCGGGGGACTACACAGATACGCAGTATTTT. This encodes CSARRAGDYTDTQYF.

This clonotype was counted at least ten times. This rearrangement joins TRBV6-1 to TRBJ2-3; D remains ambiguous. With 5 bases removed from V and 4 bases from J, the gap between germline ends came to 10 bases. Germline V gene data show CDR1 as MNHNS and CDR2 as SASEGT. The CDR3 consists of 13 residues. This chain's CDR3 is CASSRNPADTQYF. For the CDR3, the DNA is TGTGCCAGCAGTCGAAACCCCGCAGATACGCAGTATTTT.

This chain links TRBV7-9 with TRBJ1-5; D unresolved. The CDR3 covers 15 residues. The germline V gene has CDR1 SEHNR and CDR2 FQNEAQ (reference sequence). V was cut by 5 bases and J by 7 bases, with 18 bases left in between. CDR3 protein: CASSRSEGYGQPQHF. The DNA of the CDR3 is TGTGCCAGCAGCCGAAGCGAGGGATACGGACAGCCCCAGCATTTT.

This clonotype was counted at least ten times. The chain uses TRBV7-9 and TRBJ2-1, with D unresolved. Trimming took off 5 bases at V and 12 bases at J, with 17 bases between the two ends. The CDR3 is made up of 13 amino acids. Germline-derived CDR1 and CDR2 are SEHNR and FQNEAQ (reference sequence). The CDR3 protein is CASSPRSEIRQFF. The CDR3 DNA reads as TGTGCCAGCAGCCCCCGGTCCGAGATCCGGCAGTTCTTC.

The V and J genes are TRBV6-5 and TRBJ1-4; maybe TRBD1 (5 bases). Looked up from germline, CDR1 is MNHEY and CDR2 is SVGAGI. CDR3 length: 15 residues. V was shortened by 5 bases and J by 10 bases, with 20 bases between the two germline ends. Here the CDR3 reads CASSDPGTPRGKLFF. DNA of the CDR3: TGTGCCAGCAGTGACCCCGGGACCCCGAGAGGAAAACTGTTTTTT.

V is TRBV9 and J is TRBJ1-1; no definite D call. The CDR3 has 14 residues. Germline V CDR1 and CDR2: SGDLS, YYNGEE. The V gene lost 0 bases and the J gene lost 1 base, with 7 bases spanning the gap. CDR3 in DNA: TGTGCCAGCAGCGTAGGATCTTGGAACACTGAAGCTTTCTTT. Protein product: CASSVGSWNTEAFF.

This clonotype was counted ten times or more. The J gene is TRBJ2-7, the V gene TRBV27; 7 bases match TRBD2. There are 14 residues in the CDR3. The germline V gene encodes CDR1 MNHEY and CDR2 SMNVEV (reference sequence). Unmatched junction bases numbered 2, after V lost 0 bases and J lost 3 bases. CDR3 DNA: TGTGCCAGCAGTTTATCGACTAGCAACTACGAGCAGTACTTC. Translation: CASSLSTSNYEQYF.

This clonotype was detected only a few times. The rearrangement joins TRBV6-6 to TRBJ2-3; D may be TRBD1 or TRBD2 (6 bases each). Trimming removed 2 bases from V and 5 bases from J, with 20 bases in between. The CDR3 has 17 residues. Germline V gives CDR1 MNHNY, CDR2 SVGAGI (reference sequence). The CDR3 is CASSYRSLVGGVDTQYF. The CDR3 nucleotides read TGTGCCAGCAGTTACCGCTCACTAGTGGGGGGCGTAGATACGCAGTATTTT.

This clonotype was recorded many times. The CDR3 sequence is CASSPSSGGVSDTQYF. CDR3 coding DNA: TGTGCCAGCAGCCCGTCTAGCGGGGGGGTGTCAGATACGCAGTATTTT. The gene calls are TRBV7-2 and TRBJ2-3; 12 bases are shared with TRBD2. CDR3 length: 16 amino acids. J was trimmed by 4 bases and V by 5 bases; bases with no gene match: 7. CDR1 and CDR2 (germline): SGHTA, FQGNSA.

V is TRBV4-2 and J is TRBJ2-1; TRBD1 might be the D (5 bases). CDR1 is LGHNA and CDR2 is YNFKEQ in the germline V gene. This CDR3 region has 16 residues. V lost 0 bases, J lost 3 bases, and 12 bases lay in between. The CDR3 DNA reads as TGTGCCAGCAGCCAAGATCCCAGGGTGGACTACAATGAGCAGTTCTTC. It yields the protein CASSQDPRVDYNEQFF.